This TCR beta chain appears in the sequencing data of a study of cytomegalovirus exposure and HLA in healthy donors. Study conclusions and caveats: Sequencing probably produced one cluster of sequence variants that were highly shared.

The V end lost 8 bases, the J end lost 6 bases, and 9 bases lay between the germline ends. The V gene's germline CDR1 is SNHLY and CDR2 FYNNEI. This CDR3 comprises 11 residues. Primers for the PCR totalled 60 Vbeta and 13 Jbeta. Here immunoSEQ multiplex PCR was the method, and the copy in TCRdb shows in-frame clones only, minus some. The sample has about 180,000 clones; over 75% are singletons. This clone is a singleton in its sample. Its antigen is unknown. Sequencing was done on a sample of PBMCs. This rearrangement joins TRBV2 to TRBJ2-3; D possibly corresponds to TRBD2 (5 bases). This clonotype was sampled from a woman between 25 and 40 years old in good health and CMV-seronegative. Here the CDR3 DNA reads TGTGCCAGCGAATGGAGGGATACGCAGTATTTT. This codes for CASEWRDTQYF.